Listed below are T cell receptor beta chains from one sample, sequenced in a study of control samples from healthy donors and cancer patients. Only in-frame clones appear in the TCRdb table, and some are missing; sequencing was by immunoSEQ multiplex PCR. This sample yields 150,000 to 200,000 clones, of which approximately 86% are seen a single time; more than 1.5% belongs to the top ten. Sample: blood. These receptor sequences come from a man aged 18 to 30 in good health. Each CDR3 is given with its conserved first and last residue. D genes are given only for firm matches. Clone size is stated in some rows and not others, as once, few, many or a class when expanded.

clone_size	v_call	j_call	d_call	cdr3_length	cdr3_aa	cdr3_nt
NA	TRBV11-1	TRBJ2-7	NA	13	CASSGRGPYEQYF	TGTGCCAGCAGCGGGAGAGGCCCCTACGAGCAGTACTTC
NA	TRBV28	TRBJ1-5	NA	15	CASSSAGDSNQPQHF	TGTGCCAGCAGCTCTGCCGGGGATAGCAATCAGCCCCAGCATTTT
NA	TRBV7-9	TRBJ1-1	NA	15	CASSFFPPENTEAFF	TGTGCCAGCAGCTTCTTTCCCCCGGAGAACACTGAAGCTTTCTTT
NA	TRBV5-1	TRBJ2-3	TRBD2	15	CASSLSGGATDTQYF	TGCGCCAGCAGTTTAAGCGGGGGGGCGACAGATACGCAGTATTTT
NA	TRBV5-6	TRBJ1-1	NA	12	CASSLGRSEAFF	TGTGCCAGCAGCTTGGGAAGGTCTGAAGCTTTCTTT
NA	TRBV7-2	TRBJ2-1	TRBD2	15	CASSAGLAGVNEQFF	TGTGCCAGCAGCGCGGGACTAGCGGGGGTAAATGAGCAGTTCTTC
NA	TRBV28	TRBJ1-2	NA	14	CASSPSGETYGYTF	TGTGCCAGCAGCCCGAGCGGTGAAACCTATGGCTACACCTTC
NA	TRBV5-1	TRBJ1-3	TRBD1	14	CASSSGGSGNTIYF	TGCGCCAGCAGCTCAGGGGGCTCTGGAAACACCATATATTTT
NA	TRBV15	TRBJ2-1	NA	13	CATSFATYNEQFF	TGTGCCACCAGCTTCGCGACCTACAATGAGCAGTTCTTC
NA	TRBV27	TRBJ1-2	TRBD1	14	CASRGTGVNYGYTF	TGTGCCAGCAGGGGGACAGGAGTAAACTATGGCTACACCTTC
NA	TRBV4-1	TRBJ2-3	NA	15	CASSHPLAGADTQYF	TGCGCCAGCAGCCACCCGCTGGCGGGGGCGGATACGCAGTATTTT
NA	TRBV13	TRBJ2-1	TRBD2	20	CASRSPRTSGGQLSYNEQFF	TGTGCCAGCAGATCGCCACGGACTAGCGGGGGGCAGTTGTCCTACAATGAGCAGTTCTTC
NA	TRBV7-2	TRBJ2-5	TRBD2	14	CASSWGGEGETQYF	TGTGCCAGCAGCTGGGGGGGGGAAGGAGAGACCCAGTACTTC
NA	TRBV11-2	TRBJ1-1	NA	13	CASSYGTLTEAFF	TGTGCCAGCAGCTACGGGACACTTACTGAAGCTTTCTTT
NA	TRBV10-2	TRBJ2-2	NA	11	CASSDTGELFF	TGCGCCAGCAGTGATACCGGGGAGCTGTTTTTT
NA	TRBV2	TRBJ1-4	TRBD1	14	CASILDRAGEKLFF	TGTGCCAGCATTCTGGACAGGGCTGGTGAAAAACTGTTTTTT
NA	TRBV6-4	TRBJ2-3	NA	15	CASSARGARADTQYF	TGTGCCAGCAGTGCTAGGGGCGCTCGGGCAGATACGCAGTATTTT
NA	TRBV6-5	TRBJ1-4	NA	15	CASRAVDSAPEKLFF	TGTGCCAGCAGGGCCGTCGACAGCGCCCCTGAAAAACTGTTTTTT
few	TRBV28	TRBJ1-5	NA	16	CASSLITGGGGQPQHF	TGTGCCAGCAGTTTAATCACGGGGGGCGGTGGTCAGCCCCAGCATTTT
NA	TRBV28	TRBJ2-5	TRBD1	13	CASTPNRGETQYF	TGTGCCAGCACCCCCAACAGGGGTGAGACCCAGTACTTC
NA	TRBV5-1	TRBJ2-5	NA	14	CASSSQGHQETQYF	TGCGCCAGCAGCTCACAGGGCCACCAAGAGACCCAGTACTTC
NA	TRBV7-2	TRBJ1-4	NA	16	CASSLEVRGAGEKLFF	TGTGCCAGCAGCTTAGAAGTCCGGGGGGCCGGGGAAAAACTGTTTTTT
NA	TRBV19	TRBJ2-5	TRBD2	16	CASRKLAGGLQETQYF	TGTGCCAGTAGGAAACTAGCGGGGGGCCTACAAGAGACCCAGTACTTC
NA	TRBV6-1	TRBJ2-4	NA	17	CASSEARGYLAKNIQYF	TGTGCCAGCAGTGAAGCGCGCGGTTACTTAGCCAAAAACATTCAGTACTTC
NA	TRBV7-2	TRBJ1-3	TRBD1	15	CASSAQQGTGNTIYF	TGTGCCAGCAGTGCACAACAGGGGACCGGAAACACCATATATTTT
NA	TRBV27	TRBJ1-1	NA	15	CASRDIDPGRTEAFF	TGTGCCAGCAGGGACATCGACCCAGGGAGGACTGAAGCTTTCTTT
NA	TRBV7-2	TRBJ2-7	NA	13	CASSQEYLGEQYF	TGTGCCAGCAGCCAAGAGTACCTGGGGGAGCAGTACTTC
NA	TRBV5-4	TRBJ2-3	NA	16	CASSLEARSGTDTQYF	TGTGCCAGCAGCTTGGAAGCCCGATCAGGCACAGATACGCAGTATTTT
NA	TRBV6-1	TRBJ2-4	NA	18	CASSETDIRTVAKNIQYF	TGTGCCAGCAGTGAGACGGACATCCGGACGGTGGCCAAAAACATTCAGTACTTC
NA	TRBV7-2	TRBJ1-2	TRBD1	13	CASSSNTGDGYTF	TGTGCCAGCAGTTCTAATACAGGGGATGGCTACACCTTC
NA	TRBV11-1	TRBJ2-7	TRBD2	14	CASSLAGRDYEQYF	TGTGCCAGCAGCTTAGCGGGGAGGGACTACGAGCAGTACTTC
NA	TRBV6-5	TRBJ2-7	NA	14	CASTRMVEGNEQYF	TGTGCCAGCACCCGAATGGTAGAAGGTAACGAGCAGTACTTC
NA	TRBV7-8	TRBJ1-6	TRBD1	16	CASSLDPGQGNSPLHF	TGTGCCAGCAGCTTGGACCCGGGACAGGGCAATTCACCCCTCCACTTT
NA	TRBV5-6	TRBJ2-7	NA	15	CASSLMPDGMYEQYF	TGTGCCAGCAGCTTGATGCCCGACGGGATGTACGAGCAGTACTTC
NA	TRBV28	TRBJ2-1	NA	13	CASQTWVYNEQFF	TGTGCCAGCCAAACTTGGGTCTACAATGAGCAGTTCTTC
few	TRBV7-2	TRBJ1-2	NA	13	CASSLAGAGGYTF	TGTGCCAGCAGCTTAGCGGGGGCGGGAGGCTACACCTTC
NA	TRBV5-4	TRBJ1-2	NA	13	CASSLWGQGGYTF	TGTGCCAGCAGCTTGTGGGGGCAGGGGGGCTACACCTTC
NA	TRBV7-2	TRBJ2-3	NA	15	CASSLRGASTDTQYF	TGTGCCAGCAGCTTACGGGGGGCGTCCACAGATACGCAGTATTTT
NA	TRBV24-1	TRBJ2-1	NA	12	CATSDEYNEQFF	TGTGCCACCAGTGATGAGTACAATGAGCAGTTCTTC
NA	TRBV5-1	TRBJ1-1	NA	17	CASSLLRGGTMNTEAFF	TGCGCCAGCAGCTTGCTAAGGGGGGGCACAATGAACACTGAAGCTTTCTTT
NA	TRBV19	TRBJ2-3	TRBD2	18	CASKATSGGESGSDTQYF	TGTGCCAGTAAGGCGACTAGCGGGGGGGAAAGTGGGTCGGATACGCAGTATTTT
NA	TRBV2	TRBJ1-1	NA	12	CASSEGYKAAFF	TGTGCCAGCAGTGAGGGTTACAAAGCGGCTTTCTTT
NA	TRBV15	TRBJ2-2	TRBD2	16	CATSESGGSTTGELFF	TGTGCCACCAGCGAGAGCGGGGGATCAACTACCGGGGAGCTGTTTTTT
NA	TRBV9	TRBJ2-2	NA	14	CASSVETNTGELFF	TGTGCCAGCAGCGTAGAAACCAACACCGGGGAGCTGTTTTTT
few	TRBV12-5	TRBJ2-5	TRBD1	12	CASGSGGETQYF	TGTGCTAGTGGCTCAGGGGGTGAGACCCAGTACTTC
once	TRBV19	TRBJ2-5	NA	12	CASSGGAETQYF	TGTGCCAGTAGTGGGGGGGCTGAGACCCAGTACTTC
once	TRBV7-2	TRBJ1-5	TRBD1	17	CASSSQGGTGGNQPQHF	TGTGCCAGCAGCTCACAGGGTGGGACAGGGGGCAATCAGCCCCAGCATTTT
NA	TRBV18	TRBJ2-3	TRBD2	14	CASSRGGGLDTQYF	TGTGCCAGCTCGCGCGGGGGTGGATTAGATACGCAGTATTTT
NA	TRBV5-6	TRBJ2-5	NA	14	CASSSGGVQETQYF	TGTGCCAGCAGCTCGGGCGGGGTTCAAGAGACCCAGTACTTC
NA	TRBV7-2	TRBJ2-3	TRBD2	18	CASSKEGFGTRALDTQYF	TGTGCCAGCAGCAAAGAAGGTTTCGGGACTAGGGCCTTGGATACGCAGTATTTT
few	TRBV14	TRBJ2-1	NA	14	CASSQMRLANEQFF	TGTGCCAGCAGCCAAATGAGACTCGCCAATGAGCAGTTCTTC
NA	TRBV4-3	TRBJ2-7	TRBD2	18	CASSQDRGKGLSYYEQYF	TGCGCCAGCAGCCAAGATAGAGGAAAGGGACTATCTTACTACGAGCAGTACTTC
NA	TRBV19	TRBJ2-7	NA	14	CASSISGASYEQYF	TGTGCCAGTAGTATTTCCGGGGCGAGCTACGAGCAGTACTTC
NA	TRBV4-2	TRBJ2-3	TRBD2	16	CASSQGLAGGRDTQYF	TGTGCCAGCAGCCAAGGACTAGCGGGGGGCAGAGATACGCAGTATTTT
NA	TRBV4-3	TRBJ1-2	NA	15	CASSQAQYGVYGYTF	TGCGCCAGCAGCCAAGCTCAATACGGGGTCTATGGCTACACCTTC
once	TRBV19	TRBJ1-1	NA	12	CASSYRGAEAFF	TGTGCCAGTTCTTATCGGGGGGCTGAAGCTTTCTTT
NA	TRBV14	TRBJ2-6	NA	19	CASSQDLGRGGPGANVLTF	TGTGCCAGCAGCCAAGATTTGGGCAGGGGAGGCCCTGGGGCCAACGTCCTGACTTTC